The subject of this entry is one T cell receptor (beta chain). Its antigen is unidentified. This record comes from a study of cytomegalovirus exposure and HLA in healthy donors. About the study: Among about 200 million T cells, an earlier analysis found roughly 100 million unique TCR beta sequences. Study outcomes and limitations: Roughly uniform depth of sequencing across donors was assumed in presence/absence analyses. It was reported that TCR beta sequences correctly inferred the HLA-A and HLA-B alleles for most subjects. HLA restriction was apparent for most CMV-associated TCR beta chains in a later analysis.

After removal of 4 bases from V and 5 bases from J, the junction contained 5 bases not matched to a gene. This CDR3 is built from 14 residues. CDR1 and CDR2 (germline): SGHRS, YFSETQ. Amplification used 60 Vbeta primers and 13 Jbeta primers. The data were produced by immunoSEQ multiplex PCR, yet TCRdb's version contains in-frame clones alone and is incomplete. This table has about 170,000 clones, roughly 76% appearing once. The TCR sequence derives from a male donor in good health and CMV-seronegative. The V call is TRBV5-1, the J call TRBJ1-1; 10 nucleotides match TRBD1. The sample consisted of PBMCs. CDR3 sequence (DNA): TGCGCCAGCAGCCTTTGGGACAGGGGTACTGAAGCTTTCTTT. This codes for CASSLWDRGTEAFF.